This T cell receptor beta chain originates from a study of shared clonotypes between healthy human individuals. Method: immunoSEQ multiplex PCR; TCRdb's copy keeps in-frame clones and lacks some. The sample carries about 1 million clones, about 75% recorded once. With respect to this clone: Its antigen is unknown.

Whole-study findings and limits: Naive subsets usually exceeded memory subsets in estimated richness.

This CDR3 is 15 amino acids long. Per germline, CDR1 KGHSH and CDR2 LQKENI. V was shortened by 6 bases and J by 0 bases, with 15 bases between the two germline ends. Sequenced material: memory CD4+ T cells sorted from blood. Indicated subset: CD45RA-negative fraction. The clonotype originates from a man aged 18-30 years in good health. The chain couples TRBV18 to TRBJ2-7; D is possibly TRBD1 (6 bases). CDR3 sequence: CASSPSWDISYEQYF. CDR3 sequence (DNA): TGTGCCAGCTCGCCATCCTGGGACATCTCCTACGAGCAGTACTTC.